The T cell receptor beta chain described here comes from a study of radiation and T cells in renal cell carcinoma (dated by TCRdb to about 2020). At the level of the whole study: TCR beta sequencing covered 50 to 55 samples in total, comprising some 25 tumors and about 27 peripheral blood samples. The last blood draw occurred 4 weeks after radiation, at the same time as nephrectomy. In the 40 to 60 samples combined, some 4 million unique CDR3 nucleotide sequences were found, encoding 2 million to 3 million unique CDR3 amino acid sequences.

The CDR3 spans 14 residues, from the cysteine through the phenylalanine. The retained sequence is limited to the CDR3, 42 bases, with the frame set at the first base. CDR1 and CDR2 (SGHRS, YFSETQ) derive from the germline V gene. Unmatched junction bases come to 6, with V trimmed by 4 bases and J by 6 bases. The immunoSEQ kit was used, according to the manufacturer's recommendations, to generate TCR beta libraries from genomic DNA. Library preparation used a first multiplex PCR with proprietary primers, then a second PCR adding unique barcodes, with bead cleanups after each round. A kit-provided positive control reaction and a negative control reaction were included in every sample batch. The final libraries underwent checking on an Agilent 4200 TapeStation D1000 ScreenTape, volumetric pooling, and quantification by qPCR. An Illumina NextSeq500 fitted with a MidOutput 150-cycle cartridge performed the sequencing, running 156 Read1 cycles and 15 Index1 cycles with the kit's custom primers. The pooled library was loaded at around 1.1 pM, and approximately 20% PhiX control was spiked in. The authors' analysis ran thus. Vendor-processed data were analyzed in R, and a clonotype was defined as all T cells sharing the same CDR3 nucleotide sequence. For clone abundance analyses, frequencies were normalized to the 10,000 most abundant clones in each sample. Before analysis, public T cell clones were removed, and these numbered fewer than five per sample on average. An abundance difference of at least 32-fold between compartments was the criterion for calling clonotypes tumor-enriched or baseline blood-enriched. A beta-binomial differential abundance model was used to identify clonotypes that expanded or contracted between blood time points. Tumor-blood repertoire similarity was measured with the Baroni-Urbani and Buser coefficient, and group comparisons used two-tailed Wilcoxon tests in R. Drawn from immuneACCESS, this table holds only the in-frame rearrangements with V and J called that TCRdb kept. Clones are partly lost; checked studies trace under half to an unresolved V gene and leave the rest unexplained. V, J and clone size reflect that table, while D and trimming were determined from the DNA. This sample gives about 170,000 clones in total; around 89% of them show up just once. The top ten clonotypes cover 10% to 12% of the sample.

The research as a whole found: Changes in the blood repertoire were not tracked past 4 weeks after treatment. The single-armed trial design could not address effects of radiation dose or scheduling on the TCR repertoire. In blood, the top tumor clonotypes increased between baseline and 2 weeks post-radiation and then shrank by 4 weeks, which suggests that tumor-resident clones expanded only transiently. No pretreatment tumor biopsies were available, so the baseline intratumoral presence of clonotypes could not be determined.

As regards this clone: This clone's antigen is unknown. Base quality data are lacking; no much larger clone is found one base away. Other DNA sequences within the sample encode an identical CDR3.

Per the publication, the time point label means: blood 4 weeks post-SBRT, at nephrectomy. Interpreted using the paper, the treatment or condition label stands for: 15 Gy SBRT to primary tumor, nephrectomy 4 weeks later. The samples were drawn from a clinical trial, where primary renal cell carcinomas were treated with 15 Gy of stereotactic body radiation therapy and then removed by nephrectomy 4 weeks afterward. To follow tumor-enriched clonotypes, peripheral blood was collected serially from radiation-treated patients at baseline and again at 2 weeks and 4 weeks after SBRT. Every patient's renal cell carcinoma showed clear cell pathology. Genomic DNA for TCR sequencing was prepared using the QIAamp DNA Blood Mini Kit (Qiagen). The analyses included only samples that passed all quality control checks.

This receptor chain uses TRBV5-1 and TRBJ1-1; TRBD1 fits 10 bases in the junction. This clonotype was sampled from a woman aged 45 to 65 with renal cell carcinoma. The source was blood, collected from a patient whose treatment included radiotherapy and nephrectomy. The CDR3 protein sequence reads: CASSIRDRGAEAFF. In nucleotide form, the sequence is TGCGCCAGCAGCATCCGGGACAGGGGCGCTGAAGCTTTCTTT. Where the CDR3 stops, the reference TRBV5-1 and TRBJ1-1 genes take over; the full variable domain is KAGVTQTPRYLIKTRGQQVTLSCSPISGHRSVSWYQQTPGQGLQFLFEYFSETQRNKGNFPGRFSGRQFSNSRSEMNVSTLELGDSALYLCASSIRDRGAEAFFGQGTRLTVV.